This paragraph reports one T cell receptor beta chain. Its antigen remains unknown. CD45RO-negative, CCR7-selected cells formed the naive CD8 fraction, which excluded terminally differentiated effector memory CD45RA+ cells. This sample was included in a study of shared clonotypes between healthy human individuals. Whole-study results and caveats: Sorted-subset sequencing, rarefaction showed, was incomplete despite large depth.

The germline V and J ends were trimmed by 4 bases and 6 bases, with 22 bases remaining between them. The germline gives CDR1 SGHRS, CDR2 YFSETQ. The CDR3 covers 16 residues. Measured with immunoSEQ multiplex PCR; TCRdb has only the in-frame clones, and not every one. The profile covers about 2 million clones, with over 85% appearing a single time and approximately 1.2% taken by the ten largest. The source is a man between 18 and 35 years old in good health. The chain combines TRBV5-1 with TRBJ2-5; tentatively, D is TRBD1 (5 bases). Specimen: naive CD8+ T cells sorted from blood. CDR3 sequence (DNA): TGCGCCAGCAGCCAGACAGCACCAATACCCGGAAAGACCCAGTACTTC. It is translated as CASSQTAPIPGKTQYF.